This is a list of T cell receptor beta chains from one sample in a study of blood T cell repertoires in acute mononucleosis. TCRdb's table, derived via immunoSEQ multiplex PCR, lists solely in-frame clones and lacks some. The sample lists 5,500 to 8,500 clones, around 25% occurring once. This sample comprised EBV YVL epitope tetramer+ CD8+ T cells sorted from PBMCs, obtained during acute infectious mononucleosis. The origin of the receptors is a woman aged 18 to 35 with infectious mononucleosis caused by EBV. Each CDR3 is given with its conserved first and last residue. Fields, in order: V gene, D gene, clone size, J gene, CDR3 protein, CDR3 DNA. The D gene is left open where the match is weak. Only part of the rows carry a size: once, few, many, or a class if the clone is expanded.

V: TRBV7-9; D: .; size: many; J: TRBJ2-1; CDR3: CASSLALQNEQFF; DNA: TGTGCCAGCAGCTTGGCCCTTCAAAATGAGCAGTTCTTC
V: TRBV11-2; D: TRBD2; size: .; J: TRBJ2-5; CDR3: CASSLDRGSGGFQETQYF; DNA: TGTGCCAGCAGCTTAGATCGTGGTAGCGGGGGGTTCCAAGAGACCCAGTACTTC
V: TRBV27; D: TRBD1; size: few; J: TRBJ1-2; CDR3: CASSDQGEGGYTF; DNA: TGTGCCAGCAGTGACCAGGGGGAGGGTGGCTACACCTTC
V: TRBV29-1; D: .; size: .; J: TRBJ2-3; CDR3: CRLRGGVSTDTQYF; DNA: TGCAGGTTGAGGGGGGGGGTTAGCACAGATACGCAGTATTTT
V: TRBV19; D: .; size: large; J: TRBJ1-2; CDR3: CASSIPGLNYGYTF; DNA: TGTGCCAGTAGTATCCCAGGATTGAACTATGGCTACACCTTC
V: TRBV25-1; D: TRBD2; size: .; J: TRBJ2-7; CDR3: CASSTYSGRATEQYF; DNA: TGTGCCAGCAGCACATATAGCGGGAGGGCCACCGAGCAGTACTTC
V: TRBV29-1; D: .; size: .; J: TRBJ2-7; CDR3: CSGAGDYEQYF; DNA: TGCAGCGGTGCAGGGGACTACGAGCAGTACTTC
V: TRBV6-5; D: .; size: .; J: TRBJ1-2; CDR3: CASSYTTGYGYTF; DNA: TGTGCCAGCAGTTACACAACGGGGTATGGCTACACCTTT
V: TRBV11-2; D: TRBD1; size: few; J: TRBJ2-7; CDR3: CASSPWDSLYEQYF; DNA: TGTGCCAGCAGCCCCTGGGACAGCCTTTACGAGCAGTACTTC
V: TRBV5-6; D: .; size: few; J: TRBJ2-7; CDR3: CASLSLAGEQYF; DNA: TGTGCCAGCCTTTCCTTGGCCGGCGAGCAGTACTTC
V: TRBV7-8; D: .; size: few; J: TRBJ2-5; CDR3: CASSKKETQYF; DNA: TGTGCCAGCAGCAAGAAAGAGACCCAGTACTTC
V: TRBV9; D: TRBD1; size: .; J: TRBJ2-7; CDR3: CASSAEGTGAHEQYF; DNA: TGTGCCAGCAGCGCAGAGGGGACAGGGGCCCACGAGCAGTACTTC
V: TRBV7-3; D: .; size: few; J: TRBJ2-7; CDR3: CASSPTLQGVAYEQYF; DNA: TGTGCCAGCAGCCCAACATTGCAGGGAGTCGCCTACGAGCAGTACTTC
V: TRBV11-2; D: TRBD2; size: .; J: TRBJ2-7; CDR3: CASSLVAGGYEQYF; DNA: TGTGCCAGCAGCTTAGTAGCGGGAGGGTACGAGCAGTACTTC
V: TRBV25-1; D: .; size: .; J: TRBJ2-1; CDR3: CASSFLNEGGYNEQFF; DNA: TGTGCCAGCAGCTTTCTTAACGAAGGGGGCTACAATGAGCAGTTCTTC
V: TRBV25-1; D: TRBD2; size: .; J: TRBJ2-1; CDR3: CASSSLPSGGSYEQFF; DNA: TGTGCCAGCAGCTCGCTTCCTAGCGGGGGATCGTATGAGCAGTTCTTC
V: TRBV7-4; D: .; size: .; J: TRBJ2-1; CDR3: CASSLLHSNEQFF; DNA: TGTGCCAGCAGCTTACTGCACAGCAATGAGCAGTTCTTC
V: TRBV5-4; D: .; size: few; J: TRBJ2-7; CDR3: CASSLVLATPSYEQYF; DNA: TGTGCCAGCAGCTTAGTGCTAGCCACTCCATCCTACGAGCAGTACTTC
V: TRBV4-2; D: TRBD2; size: once; J: TRBJ2-5; CDR3: CASSLLAGAGETQYF; DNA: TGTGCCAGCAGCTTACTAGCGGGAGCTGGAGAGACCCAGTACTTC
V: TRBV7-2; D: .; size: .; J: TRBJ2-3; CDR3: CASSLTSESGDTQYF; DNA: TGTGCCAGCAGCCTCACCAGCGAGAGTGGGGATACGCAGTATTTT
V: TRBV30; D: .; size: .; J: TRBJ2-1; CDR3: CAWNGPNYNEQFF; DNA: TGTGCCTGGAATGGTCCAAACTACAATGAGCAGTTCTTC
V: TRBV30; D: TRBD2; size: few; J: TRBJ2-2; CDR3: CAWSVLAGGPRSGELFF; DNA: TGTGCCTGGTCCGTTTTAGCGGGAGGGCCTCGGAGCGGGGAGCTGTTTTTT